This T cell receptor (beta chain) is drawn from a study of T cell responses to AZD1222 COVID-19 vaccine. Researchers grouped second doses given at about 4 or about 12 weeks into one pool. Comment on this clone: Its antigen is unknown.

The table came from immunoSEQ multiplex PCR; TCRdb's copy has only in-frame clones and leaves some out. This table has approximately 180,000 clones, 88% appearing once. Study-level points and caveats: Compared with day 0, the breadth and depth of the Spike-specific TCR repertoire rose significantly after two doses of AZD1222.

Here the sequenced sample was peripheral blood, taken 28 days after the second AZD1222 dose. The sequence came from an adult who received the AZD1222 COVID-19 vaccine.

CDR3 DNA: TGTGCCTGGTCCCGGGACAGTAATAATTCACCCCTCCACTTT. Translation gives CAWSRDSNNSPLHF. The chain combines TRBV30 with TRBJ1-6, with 7 bases that match TRBD1. The CDR3 has 14 residues. CDR1 is GTSNPN, CDR2 SVGIG, per germline (reference sequence). J lost 5 bases, V lost 5 bases, and 6 bases had no gene match. Full variable domain (missing parts from reference TRBV30 and TRBJ1-6): SQTIHQWPATLVQPVGSPLSLECTVEGTSNPNLYWYRQAAGRGLQLLFYSVGIGQISSEVPQNLSASRPQDRQFILSSKKLLLSDSGFYLCAWSRDSNNSPLHFGNGTRLTVT.